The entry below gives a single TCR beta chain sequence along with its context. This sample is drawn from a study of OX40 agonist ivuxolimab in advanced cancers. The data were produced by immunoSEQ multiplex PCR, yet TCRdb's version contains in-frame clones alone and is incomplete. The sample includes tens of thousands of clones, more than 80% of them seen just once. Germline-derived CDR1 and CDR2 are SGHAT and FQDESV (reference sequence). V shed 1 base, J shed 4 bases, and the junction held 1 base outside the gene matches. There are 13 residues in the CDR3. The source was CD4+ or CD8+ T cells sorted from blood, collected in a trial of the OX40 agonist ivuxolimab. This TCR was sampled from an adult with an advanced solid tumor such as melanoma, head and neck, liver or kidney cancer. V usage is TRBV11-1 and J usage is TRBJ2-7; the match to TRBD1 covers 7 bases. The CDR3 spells CASSLEQGYEQYF. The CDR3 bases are TGTGCCAGCAGCTTAGAACAGGGGTACGAGCAGTACTTC.